These 20 T cell receptor beta chains were all obtained from the same sample, sequenced in a study of T cells in Graves' hyperthyroidism and ophthalmopathy. Amplification of TCR beta CDR3 regions was performed using RNA transcripts as template. HTBI primers were used for first-round RT-PCR of the TCR CDR3. MiXCR, applied by TCRdb to the multiplex PCR reads, yields one record per CDR3 protein. The repertoire holds approximately 420,000 distinct CDR3 sequences, with under 15% as singletons. The specimen was blood. Receptors originate from a woman aged 30 to 39 with Graves' hyperthyroidism.

This clonotype was seen repeatedly, ten times or more. The chain has TRBV12-3 or TRBV12-4 and TRBJ2-3; TRBD2 matches at 7 bases. This CDR3 is built from 16 residues. V dropped 5 bases and J dropped 2; count of bases not matched to a gene: 10. CDR3 DNA: TGTGCCAGCAGTCCCCTTGCGGGAGTCTCCACAGATACGCAGTATTTT. This encodes CASSPLAGVSTDTQYF.

This clonotype was seen only a few times. The genes are TRBV19 and TRBJ2-7; unclear D gene. This CDR3 is 13 amino acids long. Germline CDR1 and CDR2: LNHDA and SQIVND (reference sequence). V was trimmed by 4 bases and J by 1 base, leaving 8 bases between them. This CDR3 is CASSRSRSYEQYF. The CDR3 coding sequence is TGTGCCAGTAGTAGAAGCAGATCCTACGAGCAGTACTTC.

This clonotype was counted ten times or more. The chain carries TRBV7-7 and TRBJ2-7; 8 nucleotides align to TRBD1. V lost 2 bases to trimming and J lost 0 bases; unmatched junction nucleotides: 3. Germline V gives CDR1 SSHAT, CDR2 FNYEAQ (reference sequence). The CDR3 extends over 15 amino acids. The CDR3 DNA is TGTGCCAGCAGCTTACAGGGGGCGTGCTCCTACGAGCAGTACTTC. It is translated as CASSLQGACSYEQYF.

This clonotype was found a few times. This chain links TRBV3-1 with TRBJ1-4; a weak D match, TRBD1 (6 bases). CDR1 and CDR2 from the germline V gene are LGHDT and YNNKEL (reference sequence). The CDR3 is 13 amino acids. Trimming cost V 2 bases and J 12 bases, with 13 bases left between them. In nucleotides, the CDR3 is TGTGCCAGCAGCCAAAACCAGGGGACGGAACTGTTTTTT. This translates into CASSQNQGTELFF.

This rearrangement joins TRBV19 to TRBJ2-1; TRBD2 aligns across 8 bases. V lost 3 bases, J lost 5 bases, and 12 bases stayed unmatched. CDR1 is LNHDA, CDR2 SQIVND, per germline (reference sequence). The CDR3 runs to 17 residues. CDR3 in DNA: TGTGCCAGTAGTATTTCCCATACGGGAGGGCGGAACAATGAGCAGTTCTTC. Protein: CASSISHTGGRNNEQFF.

This clonotype was seen ten or more times. The chain combines TRBV24-1 with TRBJ2-3; the D gene is possibly TRBD2 (6 bases). This CDR3 region has 17 residues. The germline CDR1 and CDR2 sequences are KGHDR and SFDVKD. Trimming took 5 bases from V and 2 from J, leaving 19 bases between them. The CDR3 nucleotides read TGTGCCACCAGTGGGTTCCGGGCGGGAAGCCCCACAGATACGCAGTATTTT. Residues: CATSGFRAGSPTDTQYF.

The table lists this clonotype with a few counts. V is TRBV27 and J is TRBJ1-4; D possibly corresponds to TRBD1 (6 bases). Per germline, CDR1 MNHEY and CDR2 SMNVEV (reference sequence). V was clipped by 6 bases and J by 2 bases, with 13 bases between them. CDR3 length: 15 residues. The CDR3 loop is CASSPRGSTNEKLFF. In DNA form, the CDR3 reads TGTGCCAGCAGCCCTAGGGGGTCGACTAATGAAAAACTGTTTTTT.

Many counts were recorded for this clonotype. The chain combines TRBV27 with TRBJ2-7, with 9 nucleotides matching TRBD2. The CDR3 has 15 residues. The germline CDR1 and CDR2 sequences are MNHEY and SMNVEV (reference sequence). Trimming removed 2 bases from V and 6 bases from J; junction bases left unmatched: 8. CDR3 loop: CASSLAGGTWGEQYF. The DNA of the CDR3 is TGTGCCAGCAGTTTAGCGGGAGGGACCTGGGGCGAGCAGTACTTC.

The chain couples TRBV20-1 to TRBJ1-2; 7 bases line up with TRBD1. The CDR3 is made up of 15 amino acids. V gave up 6 bases and J gave up 3 bases; unmatched junction bases: 13. Germline loops: CDR1 DFQATT, CDR2 SNEGSKA (reference sequence). In DNA, the CDR3 is TGCAGTGCAACTACTTACAGGGGCAAAGACTATGGCTACACCTTC. The encoded protein is CSATTYRGKDYGYTF.

This chain joins TRBV6-1 and TRBJ2-1, with 12 bases aligning to TRBD1. Germline trimming cut 6 bases from V and 0 bases from J; bases unmatched to any gene: 6. Germline CDR1 and CDR2: MNHNS and SASEGT. The CDR3 loop spans 17 amino acids. CDR3 loop: CASRPGQGASSYNEQFF. CDR3 DNA: TGTGCCAGCAGGCCGGGACAGGGGGCTAGCTCCTACAATGAGCAGTTCTTC.

This clonotype has just a few counts. This sequence joins TRBV30 and TRBJ1-6; 7 bases map to TRBD1. V lost 2 bases and J lost 6; bases outside the gene matches: 10. CDR3 length: 16 residues. CDR1 and CDR2 from the germline V gene are GTSNPN and SVGIG (reference sequence). This CDR3 is CAWSQTTGEINSPLHF. CDR3 bases: TGTGCCTGGAGTCAAACAACAGGGGAGATTAATTCACCCCTCCACTTT. Looking up the rest from reference TRBV30 and TRBJ1-6 gives the full variable domain: SQTIHQWPATLVQPVGSPLSLECTVEGTSNPNLYWYRQAAGRGLQLLFYSVGIGQISSEVPQNLSASRPQDRQFILSSKKLLLSDSGFYLCAWSQTTGEINSPLHFGNGTRLTVT.

The gene calls are TRBV20-1 and TRBJ1-1, with 9 bases fitting TRBD1. Trimming at V came to 5 bases and at J to 1 base, leaving 5 bases not matched to a gene. Germline CDR1 reads DFQATT; CDR2 reads SNEGSKA (reference sequence). The CDR3 contains 14 residues. Written as DNA, the CDR3 is TGCAGTGCTGACGGGACAGGGTCGAACACTGAAGCTTTCTTT. This translates into CSADGTGSNTEAFF.

This clonotype was found many times. The genes are TRBV6-5 and TRBJ2-7; 7 nucleotides align to TRBD1. The CDR3 has 14 residues. CDR1 is MNHEY and CDR2 is SVGAGI in the germline V gene. V shed 4 bases, J shed 6 bases, and the junction held 9 bases outside the gene matches. The CDR3 sequence: CASSLTGSLGEQYF. The CDR3 DNA is TGTGCCAGCAGTTTGACAGGGAGTTTAGGCGAGCAGTACTTC.

This chain connects TRBV20-1 to TRBJ2-2; possibly TRBD2 for D (7 bases). V dropped 2 bases and J dropped 5 bases, with 18 bases sitting between them. The CDR3 is 16 amino acids. Looked up from germline, CDR1 is DFQATT and CDR2 is SNEGSKA (reference sequence). For the CDR3, the DNA is TGCAGTGCTAGAAAGGGGGGGAGTCTGGGGACCGGGGAGCTGTTTTTT. This codes for CSARKGGSLGTGELFF.

The genes are TRBV7-2 and TRBJ2-1, with D tentatively TRBD2 (6 bases). Germline V gene data show CDR1 as SGHTA and CDR2 as FQGNSA. The CDR3 is 14 amino acids. Trimming took off 0 bases at V and 6 bases at J, with 9 bases between the two ends. The CDR3 region is CASSLALAANEQFF. CDR3 coding DNA: TGTGCCAGCAGCTTAGCCTTAGCGGCCAATGAGCAGTTCTTC.

A remark on this clonotype: A much larger clone sits a single nucleotide away, making a read error possible. J is TRBJ2-1 and V is TRBV7-2; no clear D gene. From germline, CDR1 is SGHTA and CDR2 FQGNSA. The CDR3 loop spans 16 amino acids. The CDR3 region has the DNA TGTGCCGGCAGCTCAGCCCCGCGGAGTACCTACAATGAGCAGTTCTTC. It yields the protein CAGSSAPRSTYNEQFF.

The V and J genes are TRBV5-1 and TRBJ2-1; D call uncertain. Germline V gene data show CDR1 as SGHRS and CDR2 as YFSETQ. CDR3 length equals 17 residues. V gave up 4 bases and J gave up 7 bases, with 24 bases separating them. The CDR3 loop is CASSTSYPTMDRNEQFF. The CDR3 DNA reads as TGCGCCAGCAGCACCTCGTACCCAACTATGGATAGGAATGAGCAGTTCTTC. Using reference TRBV5-1 and TRBJ2-1 for the parts outside the CDR3, the full variable domain is KAGVTQTPRYLIKTRGQQVTLSCSPISGHRSVSWYQQTPGQGLQFLFEYFSETQRNKGNFPGRFSGRQFSNSRSEMNVSTLELGDSALYLCASSTSYPTMDRNEQFFGPGTRLTVL.

This clonotype turned up a few times. The chain uses TRBV24-1 and TRBJ1-2, with 10 bases that match TRBD1. The CDR3 is made up of 16 amino acids. V trimming: 4 bases; J trimming: 2 bases; junction bases outside the gene matches: 6. Germline assignment: CDR1 KGHDR and CDR2 SFDVKD. CDR3 region: CATSDRRTGGNYGYTF. The DNA of the CDR3 is TGTGCCACCAGTGACCGTCGGACAGGGGGGAACTATGGCTACACCTTC.

The chain joins TRBV3-1 to TRBJ2-7, with D perhaps given as TRBD1 or TRBD2 (5 bases each). There are 15 residues in the CDR3. V dropped 5 bases and J dropped 4 bases, with 18 bases sitting between them. Looked up from germline, CDR1 is LGHDT and CDR2 is YNNKEL (reference sequence). The CDR3 DNA follows: TGTGCCAGCAGCTTGGGCAGGGAGATCTGGTACGAGCAGTACTTC. Residues: CASSLGREIWYEQYF.

The chain is built from TRBV6-2 or TRBV6-3 and TRBJ1-3; D is unclear. CDR1 and CDR2 (germline): MNHEY, SVGEGT. The V and J ends lost 6 bases and 1 base respectively, with 13 bases between them. The CDR3 has 15 amino acids. The chain's CDR3 is CASRSADGSGNTIYF. In DNA form, the CDR3 reads TGTGCCAGCAGATCAGCGGACGGTTCTGGAAACACCATATATTTT.